The 8 T cell receptor beta chains given below trace back to one sample, sequenced in a study of Ad26.COV2.S vaccination and SARS-CoV-2 variants (dated by TCRdb to about 2021). The time point label, read with the paper, signifies: individuals recovered from natural SARS-CoV-2 infection. The library relied on the immunoSEQ multiplex PCR assay. TCRdb stores this immuneACCESS table with in-frame sequences only. Part of the clones is absent; in the studies checked, under half of the shortfall reflects unresolved V genes, and no reason is known for the rest. This sample is represented by approximately 340,000 clones; about 90% of them were singletons. About 3.9% of the sample goes to the ten largest clones. This specimen consisted of peripheral blood, obtained after recovery from COVID-19. Every receptor here comes from a human donor who had recovered from COVID-19.

The chain recombines TRBV23-1 with TRBJ1-6, with 11 bases fitting TRBD1. TRBV23-1 is flagged as an ORF with uncertain function. The CDR3 sequence is 20 residues long. The junction had 10 bases not matched to a gene; V was cut back by 3 bases and J by 0 bases. CDR3 nucleotides: TGCGCCAGCAGTCATGCTTGGACAGGGGGCCCTAGCTCCTATAATTCACCCCTCCACTTT. Its translation is CASSHAWTGGPSSYNSPLHF.

This chain joins TRBV14 and TRBJ2-3; D gene ambiguous. Per germline, CDR1 SGHDN and CDR2 FVKESK. The V gene lost 2 bases and the J gene lost 4 bases, with 7 bases spanning the gap. The CDR3 loop spans 13 amino acids. The DNA of the CDR3 is TGTGCCAGCAGCCAATTCGATCCAGATACGCAGTATTTT. Protein product: CASSQFDPDTQYF.

CDR3 protein: CASSYPGVGEETQYF. CDR3 DNA: TGTGCCAGCAGTTATCCCGGGGTCGGCGAAGAGACCCAGTACTTC. The chain employs TRBV6-6 and TRBJ2-5; the D gene is possibly TRBD2 (5 bases). Trimming cost V 3 bases and J 3 bases, with 14 bases left between them. The germline V gene has CDR1 MNHNY and CDR2 SVGAGI (reference sequence). CDR3 length: 15 residues.

The chain carries TRBV11-3 and TRBJ1-5; D uncertain. This CDR3 is built from 14 residues. Germline CDR1 is SGHNT and CDR2 is YENEEA. Trimming shortened V by 7 bases and J by 1 base, and 11 bases separated the two germline ends. The CDR3 region is CASTRPLSNQPQHF. CDR3 sequence (DNA): TGTGCCAGCACGCGGCCCCTGAGCAATCAGCCCCAGCATTTT.

The J gene is TRBJ1-1, the V gene TRBV19; weak D call: TRBD1 (6 bases). The V gene's germline CDR1 is LNHDA and CDR2 SQIVND (reference sequence). The CDR3 has 15 residues. The germline V and J ends were trimmed by 6 bases and 0 bases, with 14 bases remaining between them. DNA for the CDR3: TGTGCCAGTAGCCCAGGGGTTACTATGAACACTGAAGCTTTCTTT. It codes for CASSPGVTMNTEAFF.

CDR3 DNA: TGTGCCAGCAGCGGGGGGACAGGAGAGAACACCGGGGAGCTGTTTTTT. Its translation is CASSGGTGENTGELFF. The chain links TRBV9 to TRBJ2-2; 8 bases map to TRBD1. CDR1 SGDLS and CDR2 YYNGEE come from the germline V gene. This CDR3 spans 16 amino acids. Trimming cost V 3 bases and J 1 base; bases outside gene matches: 5.

This rearrangement joins TRBV19 to TRBJ1-3; no reliable D call. The CDR3 runs to 14 residues. Germline CDR1 is LNHDA and CDR2 is SQIVND (reference sequence). V lost 4 bases to trimming and J lost 0 bases, with 7 bases between them. CDR3 bases: TGTGCCAGTAGTAAACAGAGCTCTGGAAACACCATATATTTT. This translates into CASSKQSSGNTIYF.

This chain joins TRBV7-6 and TRBJ2-3, with 13 bases that match TRBD2. The CDR3 consists of 16 residues. Trimming cost V 5 bases and J 6 bases; bases outside gene matches: 8. Germline CDR1 reads SGHVS; CDR2 reads FNYEAQ. Written as DNA, the CDR3 is TGTGCCAGCAGCACCGGGACTAGCGGGGCCTCGGATACGCAGTATTTT. Translation: CASSTGTSGASDTQYF.